This TCR beta chain was documented in a study of STAT5B mutations in CD4+ large granular lymphocyte leukemia. General study points: TRBV06-family usage was enriched in top patient clones (8/27) versus controls (2/35).

Generated by immunoSEQ multiplex PCR, the TCRdb table keeps only in-frame clones and is missing some. The sample has approximately 32,000 clones; about 70% are singletons. V lost 0 bases, J lost 5 bases, and 1 base lay in between. Germline V gene sequence: CDR1 MNHNY, CDR2 SVGAGI (reference sequence). The CDR3 contains 12 residues. On this clone itself: Antigen: not known.

The sequence was obtained from a human donor in good health. Specimen: CD4+ T cells from blood buffy coats. The chain combines TRBV6-6 with TRBJ2-2, with no clear D. As DNA, the CDR3 is TGTGCCAGCAGTTACTCTACCGGGGAGCTGTTTTTT. Amino acids: CASSYSTGELFF.